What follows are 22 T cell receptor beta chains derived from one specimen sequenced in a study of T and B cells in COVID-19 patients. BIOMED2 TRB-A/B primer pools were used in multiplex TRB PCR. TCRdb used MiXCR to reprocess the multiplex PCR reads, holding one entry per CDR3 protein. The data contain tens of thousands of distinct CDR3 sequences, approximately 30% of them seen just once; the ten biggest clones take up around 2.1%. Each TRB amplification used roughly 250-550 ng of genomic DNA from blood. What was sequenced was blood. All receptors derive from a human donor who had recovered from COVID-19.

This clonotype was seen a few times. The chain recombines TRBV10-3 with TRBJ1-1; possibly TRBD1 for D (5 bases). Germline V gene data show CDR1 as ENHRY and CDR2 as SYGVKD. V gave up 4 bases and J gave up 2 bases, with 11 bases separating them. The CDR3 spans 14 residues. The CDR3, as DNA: TGTGCCATCAGTGGTACAGGAGGTAACACTGAAGCTTTCTTT. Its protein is CAISGTGGNTEAFF.

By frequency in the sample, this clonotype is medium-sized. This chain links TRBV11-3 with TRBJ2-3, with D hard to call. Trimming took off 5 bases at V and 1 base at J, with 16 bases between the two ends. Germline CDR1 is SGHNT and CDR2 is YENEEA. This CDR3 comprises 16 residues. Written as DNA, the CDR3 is TGTGCCAGCAGCCCGAGACTCAACCTTGGCACAGATACGCAGTATTTT. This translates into CASSPRLNLGTDTQYF.

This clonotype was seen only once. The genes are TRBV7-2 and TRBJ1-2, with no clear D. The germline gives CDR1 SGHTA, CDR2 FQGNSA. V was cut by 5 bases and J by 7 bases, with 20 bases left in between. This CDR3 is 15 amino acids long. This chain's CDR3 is CASSPLAARRGGYTF. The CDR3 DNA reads TGTGCCAGCAGCCCTCTGGCGGCCCGTCGAGGTGGCTACACCTTC.

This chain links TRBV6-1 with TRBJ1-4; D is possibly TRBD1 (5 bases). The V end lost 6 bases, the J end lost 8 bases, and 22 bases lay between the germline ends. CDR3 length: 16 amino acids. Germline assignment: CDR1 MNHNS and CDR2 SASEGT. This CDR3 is CASSQRRGRGWEKLFF. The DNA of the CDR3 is TGTGCCAGCAGCCAAAGAAGAGGGAGGGGATGGGAAAAACTGTTTTTT.

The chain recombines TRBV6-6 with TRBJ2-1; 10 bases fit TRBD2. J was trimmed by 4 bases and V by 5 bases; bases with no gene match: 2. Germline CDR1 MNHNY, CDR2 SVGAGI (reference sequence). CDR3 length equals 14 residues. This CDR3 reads CASSTSGVYNEQFF. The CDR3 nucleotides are TGTGCCAGCAGTACTAGCGGGGTGTACAATGAGCAGTTCTTC.

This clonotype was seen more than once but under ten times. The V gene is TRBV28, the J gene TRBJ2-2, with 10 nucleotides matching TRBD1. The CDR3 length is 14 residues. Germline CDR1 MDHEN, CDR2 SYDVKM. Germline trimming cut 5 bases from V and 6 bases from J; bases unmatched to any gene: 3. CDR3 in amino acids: CASSPDRGPGELFF. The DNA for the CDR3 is TGTGCCAGCAGTCCAGACAGGGGGCCCGGGGAGCTGTTTTTT. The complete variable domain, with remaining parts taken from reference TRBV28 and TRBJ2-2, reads DVKVTQSSRYLVKRTGEKVFLECVQDMDHENMFWYRQDPGLGLRLIYFSYDVKMKEKGDIPEGYSVSREKKERFSLILESASTNQTSMYLCASSPDRGPGELFFGEGSRLTVL.

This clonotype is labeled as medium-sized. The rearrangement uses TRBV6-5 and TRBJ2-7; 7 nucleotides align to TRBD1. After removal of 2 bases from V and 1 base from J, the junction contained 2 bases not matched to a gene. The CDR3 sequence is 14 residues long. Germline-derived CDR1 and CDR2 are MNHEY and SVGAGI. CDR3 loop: CASSYEQGSYEQYF. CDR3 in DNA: TGTGCCAGCAGTTACGAACAGGGGTCCTACGAGCAGTACTTC.

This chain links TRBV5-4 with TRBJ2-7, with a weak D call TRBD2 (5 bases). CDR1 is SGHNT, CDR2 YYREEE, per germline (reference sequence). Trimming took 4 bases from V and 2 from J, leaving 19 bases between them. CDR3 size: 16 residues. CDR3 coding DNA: TGTGCCAGCAGCCGCGCTCCGGTTGGTAGCGCCTACGAGCAGTACTTC. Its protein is CASSRAPVGSAYEQYF. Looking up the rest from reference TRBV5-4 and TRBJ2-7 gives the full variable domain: ETGVTQSPTHLIKTRGQQVTLRCSSQSGHNTVSWYQQALGQGPQFIFQYYREEENGRGNFPPRFSGLQFPNYSSELNVNALELDDSALYLCASSRAPVGSAYEQYFGPGTRLTVT.

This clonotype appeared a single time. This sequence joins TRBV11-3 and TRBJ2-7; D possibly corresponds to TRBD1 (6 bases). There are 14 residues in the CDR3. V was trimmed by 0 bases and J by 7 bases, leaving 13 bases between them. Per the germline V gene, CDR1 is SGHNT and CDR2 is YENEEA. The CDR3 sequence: CASSLEMGAREQYF. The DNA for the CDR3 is TGTGCCAGCAGCTTAGAAATGGGGGCGCGGGAGCAGTACTTC.

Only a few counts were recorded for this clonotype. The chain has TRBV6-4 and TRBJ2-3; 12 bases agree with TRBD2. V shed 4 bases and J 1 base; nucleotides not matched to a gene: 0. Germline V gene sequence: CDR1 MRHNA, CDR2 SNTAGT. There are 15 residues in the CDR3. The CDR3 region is CASSGTSGGTDTQYF. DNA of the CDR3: TGTGCCAGCAGTGGGACTAGCGGGGGCACAGATACGCAGTATTTT.

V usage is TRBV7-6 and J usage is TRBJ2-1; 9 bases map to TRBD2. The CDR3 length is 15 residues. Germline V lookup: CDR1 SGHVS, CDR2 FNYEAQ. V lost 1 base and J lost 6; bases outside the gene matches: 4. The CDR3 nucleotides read TGTGCCAGCAGCTTAGGGACTAGCGAGGTCAATGAGCAGTTCTTC. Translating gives CASSLGTSEVNEQFF.

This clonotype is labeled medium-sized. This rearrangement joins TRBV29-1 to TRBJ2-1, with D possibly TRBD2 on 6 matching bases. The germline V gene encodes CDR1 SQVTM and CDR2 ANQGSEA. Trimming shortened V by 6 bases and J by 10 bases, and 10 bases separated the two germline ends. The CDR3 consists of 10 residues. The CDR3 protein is CSVALAEQFF. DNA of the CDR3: TGCAGCGTAGCTCTAGCGGAGCAGTTCTTC.

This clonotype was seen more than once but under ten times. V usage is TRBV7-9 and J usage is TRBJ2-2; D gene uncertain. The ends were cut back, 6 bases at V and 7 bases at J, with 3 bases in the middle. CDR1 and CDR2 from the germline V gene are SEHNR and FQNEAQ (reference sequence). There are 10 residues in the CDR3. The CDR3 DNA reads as TGTGCCAGCAGAGGCGGGGAGCTGTTTTTT. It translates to CASRGGELFF.

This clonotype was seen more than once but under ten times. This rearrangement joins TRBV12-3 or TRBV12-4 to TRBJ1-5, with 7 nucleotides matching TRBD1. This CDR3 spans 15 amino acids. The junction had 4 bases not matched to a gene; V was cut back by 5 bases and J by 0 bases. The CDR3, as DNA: TGTGCCAGCAGTCCGCAGGGGGTTAGCAATCAGCCCCAGCATTTT. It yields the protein CASSPQGVSNQPQHF.

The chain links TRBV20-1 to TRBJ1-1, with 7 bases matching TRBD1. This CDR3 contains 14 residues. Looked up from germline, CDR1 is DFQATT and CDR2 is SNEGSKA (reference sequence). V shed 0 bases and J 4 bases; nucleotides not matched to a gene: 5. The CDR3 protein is CSARDWAGGTEAFF. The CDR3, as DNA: TGCAGTGCTAGAGATTGGGCAGGGGGCACTGAAGCTTTCTTT.

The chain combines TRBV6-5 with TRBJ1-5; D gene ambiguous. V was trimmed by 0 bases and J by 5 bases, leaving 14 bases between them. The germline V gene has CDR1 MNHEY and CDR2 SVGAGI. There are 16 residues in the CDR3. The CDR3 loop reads CASSYSGQVHHQPQHF. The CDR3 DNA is TGTGCCAGCAGTTACTCCGGGCAGGTCCATCATCAGCCCCAGCATTTT.

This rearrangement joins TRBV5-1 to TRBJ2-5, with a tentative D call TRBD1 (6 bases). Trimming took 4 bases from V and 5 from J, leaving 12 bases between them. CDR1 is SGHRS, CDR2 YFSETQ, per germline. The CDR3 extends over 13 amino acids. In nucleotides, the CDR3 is TGCGCCAGCAGCAACCAGGGGAAGGAGACCCAGTACTTC. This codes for CASSNQGKETQYF. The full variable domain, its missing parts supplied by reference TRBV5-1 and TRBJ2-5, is KAGVTQTPRYLIKTRGQQVTLSCSPISGHRSVSWYQQTPGQGLQFLFEYFSETQRNKGNFPGRFSGRQFSNSRSEMNVSTLELGDSALYLCASSNQGKETQYFGPGTRLLVL.

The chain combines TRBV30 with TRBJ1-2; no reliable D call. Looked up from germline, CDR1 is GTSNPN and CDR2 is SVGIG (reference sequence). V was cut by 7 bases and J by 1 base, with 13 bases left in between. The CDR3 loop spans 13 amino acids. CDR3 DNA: TGTGCCTTAGGCGAGAGCTTTAACTATGGCTACACCTTC. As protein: CALGESFNYGYTF.

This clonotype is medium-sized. CDR3 nucleotide sequence: TGTGCCAGTAGTATGGAGGGGGGTGAGCAGTTCTTC. Translated: CASSMEGGEQFF. The chain combines TRBV19 with TRBJ2-1, with D tentatively TRBD1 or TRBD2 (6 bases each). Between the trimmed V and J ends, which lost 3 bases and 9 bases, there was a span of 9 bases. The CDR3 covers 12 residues. Germline assignment: CDR1 LNHDA and CDR2 SQIVND (reference sequence).

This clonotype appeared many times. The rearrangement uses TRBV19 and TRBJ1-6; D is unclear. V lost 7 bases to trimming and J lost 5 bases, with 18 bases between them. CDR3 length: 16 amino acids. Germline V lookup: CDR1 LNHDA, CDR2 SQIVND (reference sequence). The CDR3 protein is CASTVSAAADNSPLHF. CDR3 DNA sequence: TGTGCCAGTACGGTGTCCGCGGCAGCCGATAATTCACCCCTCCACTTT.

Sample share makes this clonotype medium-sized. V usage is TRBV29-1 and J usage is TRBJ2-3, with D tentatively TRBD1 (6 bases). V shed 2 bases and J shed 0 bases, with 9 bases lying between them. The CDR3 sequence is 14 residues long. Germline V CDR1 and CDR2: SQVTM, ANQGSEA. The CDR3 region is CSVELGQSTDTQYF. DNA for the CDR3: TGCAGCGTTGAATTGGGACAAAGCACAGATACGCAGTATTTT.

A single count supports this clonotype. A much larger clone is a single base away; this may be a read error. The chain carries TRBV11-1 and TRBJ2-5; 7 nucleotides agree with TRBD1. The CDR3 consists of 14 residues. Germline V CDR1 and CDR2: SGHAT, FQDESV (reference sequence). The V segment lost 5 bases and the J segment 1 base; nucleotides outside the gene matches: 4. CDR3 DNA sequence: TGTGCCAGCAGCCCCGGGACAGTCCAAGAGACCCAGTACTTC. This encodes CASSPGTVQETQYF.